The 26 T cell receptor beta chains presented below share a single source sample, sequenced in a study of blood T cell repertoires in COVID-19 (TCRdb year 2020). To prepare the library, the immunoSEQ multiplex PCR assay was applied. TCRdb took this table from immuneACCESS and kept in-frame rearrangements with V and J called. Such tables lack part of the clones; where checked against another copy, unresolved V genes explain under half of the gap, and the rest is unexplained. The sample table lists roughly 200,000 clones, about four fifths of them with a count of one. Approximately 8% of the sample is held by the ten biggest clonotypes. Specimen: peripheral blood. These receptors were taken from a woman of 80 years or more with COVID-19, enrolled during active disease.

The sample holds one count of this clone. V is TRBV5-1 and J is TRBJ2-1, with TRBD1 matching over 10 bases. The trim removed 4 bases at V and 2 bases at J, leaving 3 bases unmatched. Germline V lookup: CDR1 SGHRS, CDR2 YFSETQ. This CDR3 comprises 15 residues. CDR3 bases: TGCGCCAGCAGCCCCGGACAGGGGGCCTACAATGAGCAGTTCTTC. Amino acid sequence: CASSPGQGAYNEQFF.

The chain recombines TRBV7-3 with TRBJ2-3, with TRBD2 matching 8 bases. Germline-derived CDR1 and CDR2 are SGHTA and FQGTGA. Trimming at V came to 5 bases and at J to 2 bases, leaving 3 bases not matched to a gene. The CDR3 has 14 residues. As DNA, the CDR3 is TGTGCCAGCAGCCTTAGCGGGGACACAGATACGCAGTATTTT. It yields the protein CASSLSGDTDTQYF.

The chain employs TRBV14 and TRBJ1-1, with D uncertain. CDR3 length: 13 residues. Germline CDR1 reads SGHDN; CDR2 reads FVKESK. The V end was cut by 6 bases, the J end by 1 base, with 9 bases between. The DNA for the CDR3 is TGTGCCAGCAGACCCCCGGGGAACACTGAAGCTTTCTTT. Protein: CASRPPGNTEAFF.

The rearrangement uses TRBV12-3 or TRBV12-4 and TRBJ1-2; 7 bases map to TRBD1. Unmatched junction bases numbered 4, after V lost 6 bases and J lost 6 bases. The CDR3 covers 12 residues. The CDR3 here is CASSRQGDGYTF. In DNA form, the CDR3 reads TGTGCCAGCAGCCGACAGGGTGATGGCTACACCTTC.

V and J are TRBV6-6 and TRBJ2-3; D may be TRBD1 (6 bases). The length of the CDR3 is 14 residues. CDR1 is MNHNY and CDR2 is SVGAGI in the germline V gene (reference sequence). Trimming removed 2 bases at V and 4 bases at J, with 10 bases between. CDR3 nucleotides: TGTGCCAGCAGTTACGGACAGAACTCAGATACGCAGTATTTT. Residues: CASSYGQNSDTQYF.

The chain carries TRBV28 and TRBJ2-4, with 7 nucleotides matching TRBD2. This CDR3 is built from 16 residues. Losses at the gene ends were 6 bases for V and 10 bases for J; bases not matched to a gene: 18. From germline, CDR1 is MDHEN and CDR2 SYDVKM. The CDR3 DNA follows: TGTGCCAGCAGCTCGGTAGGGCGGGAGAGAGGAACAATTCAGTACTTC. This translates into CASSSVGRERGTIQYF.

The rearrangement joins TRBV5-1 to TRBJ2-3; D is uncertain. This CDR3 region has 14 residues. Germline values: CDR1 SGHRS, CDR2 YFSETQ. Trimming pared 2 bases from V and 4 bases from J, leaving 11 bases between. Here the CDR3 DNA reads TGCGCCAGCAGCTTTATGCCTATCCCAGATACGCAGTATTTT. As protein: CASSFMPIPDTQYF.

This chain links TRBV6-1 with TRBJ2-1; TRBD2 aligns across 11 bases. V dropped 2 bases and J dropped 9; count of bases not matched to a gene: 12. CDR3 size: 17 residues. CDR1 is MNHNS, CDR2 SASEGT, per germline. For the CDR3, the DNA is TGTGCCAGCAGTGAATCGGTCCTAGCGGGAGGATTAGGTGAGCAGTTCTTC. Translated, it gives CASSESVLAGGLGEQFF.

The V call is TRBV5-1, the J call TRBJ1-2; 7 positions agree with TRBD1. This CDR3 spans 13 amino acids. Germline loops: CDR1 SGHRS, CDR2 YFSETQ. With V trimmed by 2 bases and J by 8 bases, 6 bases remained unmatched. The CDR3 DNA follows: TGCGCCAGCAGCTTACAGGGGCCCGGGGGCTACACCTTC. This sequence encodes CASSLQGPGGYTF.

This clone was found once. At one end the junction does not follow the germline gene, possibly because of a read error. The chain is built from TRBV5-1 and TRBJ1-3, with D maybe TRBD1 (5 bases). In germline, CDR1 is SGHRS, CDR2 YFSETQ. The CDR3 runs 11 residues. As DNA, the CDR3 is TGCGCCAGCGGGGCGCGGCAGGCCGAGTGTTTT. Protein product: CASGARQAECF.

This chain links TRBV6-1 with TRBJ1-2; tentatively, D is TRBD1 (6 bases). This CDR3 has 13 residues. The ends were cut back, 1 base at V and 6 bases at J, with 9 bases in the middle. Germline-derived CDR1 and CDR2 are MNHNS and SASEGT. As DNA, the CDR3 is TGTGCCAGCAGTGAAGAGTACAGGGATGGCTACACCTTC. This gives the protein CASSEEYRDGYTF.

The V and J genes are TRBV5-1 and TRBJ1-3; D is unresolved. Germline loops: CDR1 SGHRS, CDR2 YFSETQ. The CDR3 is made up of 16 amino acids. Trimming shortened V by 0 bases and J by 4 bases, and 14 bases separated the two germline ends. The CDR3 nucleotides read TGCGCCAGCAGCTTGGAGGTGACACAGAGAGGAAACACCATATATTTT. This sequence encodes CASSLEVTQRGNTIYF.

CDR3 DNA: TGTGCCAGCACCCCACAGGGGGCAGGCTATGGCTACACCTTC. Its translation is CASTPQGAGYGYTF. The chain is built from TRBV6-5 and TRBJ1-2, with 9 nucleotides matching TRBD1. CDR1 is MNHEY and CDR2 is SVGAGI in the germline V gene. This CDR3 is 14 amino acids long. After removal of 7 bases from V and 4 bases from J, the junction contained 7 bases not matched to a gene.

The gene calls are TRBV5-5 and TRBJ1-5; TRBD1 matches at 8 bases. This CDR3 has 15 amino acids. V gave up 0 bases and J gave up 2 bases; unmatched junction bases: 1. Germline-derived CDR1 and CDR2 are SGHKS and YYEKEE (reference sequence). In DNA, the CDR3 is TGTGCCAGCAGCTTGGACAGGGGGGGCAATCAGCCCCAGCATTTT. It specifies CASSLDRGGNQPQHF.

This rearrangement joins TRBV27 to TRBJ1-3, with 7 bases aligning to TRBD1. The trim removed 6 bases at V and 0 bases at J, leaving 5 bases unmatched. Germline loops: CDR1 MNHEY, CDR2 SMNVEV (reference sequence). CDR3 length: 15 residues. The DNA for the CDR3 is TGTGCCAGCAGCCCGACAGGGAGCTCTGGAAACACCATATATTTT. Translated: CASSPTGSSGNTIYF.

The V call is TRBV5-6, the J call TRBJ1-6; 10 bases agree with TRBD1. The germline CDR1 and CDR2 sequences are SGHDT and YYEEEE. There are 16 residues in the CDR3. Trimming removed 1 base from V and 7 bases from J; junction bases left unmatched: 5. The CDR3 DNA reads TGTGCCAGCAGCTTGATTGGGACAGGGGAAAATTCACCCCTCCACTTT. The encoded protein is CASSLIGTGENSPLHF.

V is TRBV6-5 and J is TRBJ2-5; maybe TRBD1 (6 bases). The CDR3 runs to 12 residues. In germline, CDR1 is MNHEY, CDR2 SVGAGI. The germline V and J ends were trimmed by 6 bases and 5 bases, with 10 bases remaining between them. CDR3 amino acids: CASRPQGETQYF. In nucleotides, the CDR3 is TGTGCCAGCAGGCCCCAGGGGGAGACCCAGTACTTC.

The chain links TRBV2 to TRBJ2-1; 8 bases fit TRBD2. This CDR3 is built from 13 residues. Germline trimming cut 7 bases from V and 9 bases from J; bases unmatched to any gene: 8. The germline V gene encodes CDR1 SNHLY and CDR2 FYNNEI. CDR3 in amino acids: CASKREGRAEQFF. DNA for the CDR3: TGTGCCAGCAAACGGGAGGGGCGCGCTGAGCAGTTCTTC. The variable domain in full, completed from reference TRBV2 and TRBJ2-1, reads EPEVTQTPSHQVTQMGQEVILRCVPISNHLYFYWYRQILGQKVEFLVSFYNNEISEKSEIFDDQFSVERPDGSNFTLKIRSTKLEDSAMYFCASKREGRAEQFFGPGTRLTVL.

The chain links TRBV5-1 to TRBJ2-2; 10 bases are a match to TRBD2. After removal of 6 bases from V and 1 base from J, the junction contained 0 bases not matched to a gene. This CDR3 comprises 14 residues. CDR1 and CDR2 (germline): SGHRS, YFSETQ. The CDR3 loop reads CASTSGGNTGELFF. CDR3 nucleotides: TGCGCCAGCACTAGCGGGGGGAACACCGGGGAGCTGTTTTTT.

The rearrangement links TRBV5-1 to TRBJ2-1, with 12 bases lining up with TRBD2. CDR1 is SGHRS and CDR2 is YFSETQ in the germline V gene. The CDR3 spans 14 residues. J lost 10 bases, V lost 0 bases, and 2 bases had no gene match. For the CDR3, the DNA is TGCGCCAGCAGCTTGGATACTAGCGGGGGGGAGCAGTTCTTC. Its translation is CASSLDTSGGEQFF.

This clone was counted a few times. The genes are TRBV28 and TRBJ2-5; unclear D gene. V was trimmed by 4 bases and J by 5 bases, leaving 14 bases between them. This CDR3 is built from 14 residues. Germline lookup yields CDR1 MDHEN and CDR2 SYDVKM. The CDR3 DNA is TGTGCCAGCAGTTCCACACGCCACGGGGAGACCCAGTACTTC. Its protein product is CASSSTRHGETQYF.

The chain recombines TRBV18 with TRBJ2-3; 10 nucleotides line up with TRBD2. Germline CDR1 is KGHSH and CDR2 is LQKENI. V gave up 3 bases and J gave up 5 bases; unmatched junction bases: 5. This CDR3 region has 15 residues. CDR3 loop: CASSPLAGDLDTQYF. The CDR3 nucleotides are TGTGCCAGCTCACCCCTAGCGGGAGATTTAGATACGCAGTATTTT.

The chain recombines TRBV7-9 with TRBJ2-7; 11 bases are a match to TRBD2. J was trimmed by 4 bases and V by 4 bases; bases with no gene match: 6. CDR3 length equals 15 residues. Germline V CDR1 and CDR2: SEHNR, FQNEAQ (reference sequence). The CDR3 protein is CASSSLAGGDYEQYF. The CDR3 DNA reads TGTGCCAGCAGCTCTCTAGCGGGAGGTGATTACGAGCAGTACTTC.

The genes are TRBV15 and TRBJ1-1, with TRBD1 identical over 8 bases. Germline loops: CDR1 LNHNV, CDR2 YYDKDF (reference sequence). J gave up 6 bases and V 8 bases, and 11 bases lay outside the gene matches. This CDR3 is 14 amino acids long. This chain's CDR3 is CATGGRQGASEAFF. The CDR3, as DNA: TGTGCCACCGGGGGGAGGCAGGGGGCCTCTGAAGCTTTCTTT.

This clone came up a few times. The chain links TRBV12-5 to TRBJ2-1; 7 bases map to TRBD1. From germline, CDR1 is LGHNT and CDR2 FRNRAP. Trimming removed 3 bases from V and 7 bases from J; junction bases left unmatched: 6. This CDR3 region has 14 residues. CDR3 in amino acids: CASGFLGRGNEQFF. The CDR3 nucleotides read TGTGCTAGTGGTTTTCTTGGCAGGGGGAATGAGCAGTTCTTC.

A word on this clone: Relative to the germline gene, one junction end is altered; a read error may explain this. The genes are TRBV20-1 and TRBJ2-5, with D possibly matching TRBD2 (5 bases). There are 11 residues in the CDR3. The germline gives CDR1 DFQATT, CDR2 SNEGSKA (reference sequence). CDR3 nucleotide sequence: TGCAGTGTTCCAGGAGGACGTGTCCCCCACTTC. This translates into CSVPGGRVPHF.